A selection of T cell receptor beta chains follows, all from one sample in a study of metastatic and nonmetastatic thyroid tumors. Using MiXCR, TCRdb re-called clones from the PCR reads. The repertoire holds roughly 70,000 clones, about 17% seen once, with over 10% in the top ten. The specimen sequenced was blood. These receptors all come from a female donor with papillary thyroid cancer or a benign thyroid nodule (not recorded which). Some clones in this sample may be carry-over from other donors' samples. Each CDR3 is given with its conserved first and last residue. The D gene is left open where the match is weak. Where a row states a size, it is once, few, many or the class of an expanded clone; other rows omit it.

j_call | d_call | clone_size | v_call | cdr3_nt | cdr3_aa
TRBJ2-6 | . | many | TRBV2 | TGTGCCAGCAGCCCAATAACCTCTGGGGCCAACGTCCTGACTTTC | CASSPITSGANVLTF
TRBJ2-2 | TRBD2 | . | TRBV9 | TGTGCCAGCAGCCGGGAAGCGGGAGGGCCTTCCACCGGGGAGCTGTTTTTT | CASSREAGGPSTGELFF
TRBJ2-7 | . | many | TRBV3-1 | TGTGCCAGCAGCCGGGGTCGGGGCTACGAGCAGTACTTC | CASSRGRGYEQYF
TRBJ2-7 | . | . | TRBV10-1 | TGCGCCAGCAGTGGAAGGACAGTGGGCGAGCAGTACTTC | CASSGRTVGEQYF
TRBJ2-5 | TRBD2 | . | TRBV2 | TGTGCCAGCATTAGGACTAGCGGTAGGTCCTCGGGAGAGACCCAGTACTTC | CASIRTSGRSSGETQYF
TRBJ1-2 | TRBD1 | . | TRBV7-9 | TGTGCCAGCAGCTTCGGAGGGGGCGGCTATGGCTACACCTTC | CASSFGGGGYGYTF
TRBJ2-3 | . | . | TRBV5-1 | TGCGCCAGCAGCTTGGCCCTGCAGGCCCTCACAGATACGCAGTATTTT | CASSLALQALTDTQYF
TRBJ2-1 | TRBD2 | many | TRBV6-1 | TGTGCCAGCAGTGAACTAGCGGGCTCCTACAATGAGCAGTTCTTC | CASSELAGSYNEQFF
TRBJ2-7 | . | many | TRBV7-9 | TGTGCCAGCAGCCCCCCCACTAGCTACGAGCAGTACTTC | CASSPPTSYEQYF
TRBJ2-7 | TRBD2 | many | TRBV5-1 | TGCGCCAGCAGCTTTGCTCCGGGACTAGCGGGAGGGGAATCCTACGAGCAGTACTTC | CASSFAPGLAGGESYEQYF
TRBJ2-3 | . | few | TRBV27 | TGTGCCAGCAGTTTTAACAGGGCCACAGATACGCAGTATTTT | CASSFNRATDTQYF
TRBJ1-5 | . | many | TRBV28 | TGTGCCAGCAGTTTGATAGCTCAGCCCCAGCATTTT | CASSLIAQPQHF
TRBJ2-7 | . | many | TRBV20-1 | TGCAGTGCTAGTGGGGTTACCTACGAGCAGTACTTC | CSASGVTYEQYF
TRBJ1-5 | TRBD1 | few | TRBV6-1 | TGTGCCAGCAGCACCGCGACAGGGCTTCAGCCCCATCATTTT | CASSTATGLQPHHF
TRBJ1-1 | . | few | TRBV19 | TGTGCCAGTAGTCGGGCAGGGGTCAATGAAGCTTTCTTT | CASSRAGVNEAFF
TRBJ1-6 | . | many | TRBV24-1 | TGTGCCACCAGTGAAGGGAGAACGAATTCACCCCTCCACTTT | CATSEGRTNSPLHF
TRBJ2-1 | . | many | TRBV9 | TGTGCCAGCAGCGTCGGTCAAGCTCTCTACAATGAGCAGTTCTTC | CASSVGQALYNEQFF
TRBJ1-5 | . | many | TRBV20-1 | TGCAGTGCCCCACCAGGGAATCAGCCCCAGCATTTT | CSAPPGNQPQHF
TRBJ2-7 | . | many | TRBV6-5 | TGTGCCAGCAGTTACTCGGGTGACGAGCAGTACTTC | CASSYSGDEQYF
TRBJ1-1 | TRBD1 | . | TRBV7-8 | TGTGCCATCAGTTCCCGGGACAGGGGATCTAACACTGAAGCTTTCTTT | CAISSRDRGSNTEAFF
TRBJ1-6 | TRBD1 | many | TRBV28 | TGTGCCAGCAGTACAGCGGACAGGGATTCACCCCTCCACTTT | CASSTADRDSPLHF
TRBJ2-1 | TRBD2 | . | TRBV6-2/TRBV6-3 | TGTGCCAGCAGTTATAGCGGGAGACACAATGAGCAGTTCTTC | CASSYSGRHNEQFF
TRBJ2-4 | TRBD1 | many | TRBV18 | TGTGCCAGCGCCTGGGACAGGGGTAACATTCAGTACTTC | CASAWDRGNIQYF